These 27 T cell receptor beta chains originate from one sample sequenced in a study of T-cell reconstitution after alpha-beta-depleted transplantation in children. Library preparation (for TCRbeta) was performed with unique molecular identifiers. TCRdb re-called the PCR reads through MiXCR, storing one row per CDR3 protein. The sample carries about 240,000 distinct CDR3 sequences, around 11% recorded once. Sample: PBMCs from the stem cell graft donor, taken from the stem cell graft. All receptors come from a human donor who donated a stem cell graft to a child with acute lymphoblastic leukemia.

In this sample, this clonotype turned up once. V is TRBV29-1 and J is TRBJ2-1; no firm D call. The germline V gene has CDR1 SQVTM and CDR2 ANQGSEA. V was clipped by 0 bases and J by 7 bases, with 7 bases between them. The length of the CDR3 is 12 residues. In DNA, the CDR3 is TGCAGCGTTGAAGATTTGGGAAATGAGCAGTTCTTC. Its translation is CSVEDLGNEQFF.

This clonotype was seen repeatedly, ten times or more. The chain links TRBV12-3 or TRBV12-4 to TRBJ1-5; D uncertain. This CDR3 region has 15 residues. V was clipped by 5 bases and J by 0 bases, with 11 bases between them. Here the CDR3 reads CASSTDGYSNQPQHF. The CDR3 nucleotides are TGTGCCAGCAGTACGGACGGATATAGCAATCAGCCCCAGCATTTT.

This clonotype was seen repeatedly, ten times or more. The rearrangement links TRBV12-3 or TRBV12-4 to TRBJ1-4; D gene unclear. The CDR3 is 14 amino acids. V was cut by 1 base and J by 7 bases, with 10 bases left in between. CDR3 DNA: TGTGCCAGCAGTTTAGGATCCGTAGGTGAAAAACTGTTTTTT. It codes for CASSLGSVGEKLFF.

Ten or more counts support this clonotype. This chain connects TRBV4-2 to TRBJ2-5, with TRBD2 matching over 7 bases. This CDR3 is built from 15 residues. CDR1 is LGHNA, CDR2 YNFKEQ, per germline. Trimming removed 0 bases from V and 4 bases from J; junction bases left unmatched: 5. The CDR3 sequence is CASSQEFWGGETQYF. The CDR3 DNA sequence: TGTGCCAGCAGCCAAGAATTTTGGGGGGGAGAGACCCAGTACTTC.

This clonotype was recorded many times. The chain recombines TRBV7-9 with TRBJ2-7; the D gene is possibly TRBD1 (5 bases). The germline V gene has CDR1 SEHNR and CDR2 FQNEAQ (reference sequence). The CDR3 is 14 residues long. Between the trimmed V and J ends, which lost 0 bases and 4 bases, there was a span of 10 bases. The DNA of the CDR3 is TGTGCCAGCAGCTTAGCAGGGGTAGAGTACGAGCAGTACTTC. This codes for CASSLAGVEYEQYF.

This clonotype was counted at least ten times. The gene calls are TRBV6-5 and TRBJ2-3, with D maybe TRBD1 (6 bases). The CDR3 has 16 residues. Looked up from germline, CDR1 is MNHEY and CDR2 is SVGAGI. V shed 8 bases and J shed 0 bases, with 18 bases lying between them. CDR3: CASRQPRTASTDTQYF. In nucleotides, the CDR3 is TGTGCCAGCCGACAGCCGAGGACAGCTAGCACAGATACGCAGTATTTT.

This clonotype came up many times. V usage is TRBV29-1 and J usage is TRBJ2-1; D is perhaps TRBD1 or TRBD2 (5 bases each). From germline, CDR1 is SQVTM and CDR2 ANQGSEA. Trimming cost V 2 bases and J 7 bases, with 18 bases left between them. The CDR3 is made up of 15 amino acids. The CDR3 sequence is CSVEPRDGAGNEQFF. The DNA for the CDR3 is TGCAGCGTTGAACCCCGGGACGGCGCCGGGAATGAGCAGTTCTTC.

This clonotype was detected many times. V and J are TRBV2 and TRBJ1-1; TRBD1 matches at 9 bases. The CDR3 sequence is 15 residues long. Germline V gives CDR1 SNHLY, CDR2 FYNNEI. Trimming cost V 2 bases and J 5 bases; bases outside gene matches: 6. The CDR3 loop is CASSEQGTGWTEAFF. The CDR3 DNA sequence: TGTGCCAGCAGTGAACAAGGGACAGGGTGGACTGAAGCTTTCTTT.

The genes are TRBV2 and TRBJ2-7, with D possibly called TRBD1 or TRBD2 (5 bases each). CDR1 and CDR2 (germline): SNHLY, FYNNEI. Trimming cost V 5 bases and J 8 bases, with 13 bases left between them. The CDR3 has 12 amino acids. The DNA of the CDR3 is TGTGCCAGCAGTCTTCTTCGGGGCAAGCAGTACTTC. It yields the protein CASSLLRGKQYF.

This clonotype was picked up many times. CDR3 sequence: CASTARLFYGYTF. The DNA of the CDR3 is TGTGCCAGCACCGCTCGACTTTTCTATGGCTACACCTTC. J is TRBJ1-2 and V is TRBV6-5; the D is unclear. The CDR3 totals 13 residues. V gave up 7 bases and J gave up 4 bases, with 13 bases separating them. Looked up from germline, CDR1 is MNHEY and CDR2 is SVGAGI.

The V call is TRBV7-9, the J call TRBJ1-2; D not resolved. The CDR3 length is 13 residues. V dropped 5 bases and J dropped 4 bases, with 11 bases sitting between them. Germline values: CDR1 SEHNR, CDR2 FQNEAQ (reference sequence). The CDR3 DNA reads TGTGCCAGCAGCCCCCTGACCGTCTATGGCTACACCTTC. Translating it yields CASSPLTVYGYTF. The entire variable domain, with the rest obtained from reference TRBV7-9 and TRBJ1-2, is as follows: DTGVSQNPRHKITKRGQNVTFRCDPISEHNRLYWYRQTLGQGPEFLTYFQNEAQLEKSRLLSDRFSAERPKGSFSTLEIQRTEQGDSAMYLCASSPLTVYGYTFGSGTRLTVV.

This clonotype was counted many times. The chain links TRBV28 to TRBJ2-7, with D uncertain. Trimming shortened V by 4 bases and J by 5 bases, and 9 bases separated the two germline ends. Germline CDR1 reads MDHEN; CDR2 reads SYDVKM. The CDR3 runs 12 residues. Here the CDR3 reads CASSSGGHEQYF. CDR3 DNA: TGTGCCAGCAGTTCAGGTGGCCACGAGCAGTACTTC.

There are a few counts of this clonotype. The chain uses TRBV27 and TRBJ2-1; TRBD2 is a possible D gene (7 bases). This CDR3 spans 15 amino acids. V dropped 8 bases and J dropped 2 bases, with 16 bases sitting between them. Germline V gene lookup returns CDR1 MNHEY and CDR2 SMNVEV (reference sequence). CDR3 amino acids: CASHDGGGPYNEQFF. As DNA, the CDR3 is TGTGCCAGCCATGATGGCGGGGGCCCCTACAATGAGCAGTTCTTC.

Many counts were recorded for this clonotype. For the CDR3, the DNA is TGTGCCAGCAGCGCGGAAGGACTAGACGAGCAGTACTTC. Its protein is CASSAEGLDEQYF. The J gene is TRBJ2-7, the V gene TRBV9; TRBD2 aligns across 7 bases. The CDR3 totals 13 residues. Germline assignment: CDR1 SGDLS and CDR2 YYNGEE. Unmatched junction bases numbered 5, after V lost 3 bases and J lost 5 bases.

There are many counts of this clonotype. The CDR3 DNA reads as TGTGCCAGCAGCTTAGGAAGGGCGAATAAAGAGACCCAGTACTTC. Translation gives CASSLGRANKETQYF. The genes are TRBV11-2 and TRBJ2-5; D is ambiguous. The V end was cut by 1 base, the J end by 3 bases, with 12 bases between. In germline, CDR1 is SGHAT, CDR2 FQNNGV. The CDR3 is 15 residues long.

This clonotype was detected ten times or more. This rearrangement joins TRBV4-3 to TRBJ2-1, with 11 bases that match TRBD2. CDR1 is LGHNA, CDR2 YSLEER, per germline. CDR3 length: 18 amino acids. With V trimmed by 0 bases and J by 4 bases, 8 bases remained unmatched. The CDR3 DNA follows: TGCGCCAGCAGCCAAGAGTTCCTAGCGGGGGGACCATACAATGAGCAGTTCTTC. Its translation is CASSQEFLAGGPYNEQFF.

This clonotype was observed many times. The genes are TRBV3-1 and TRBJ1-1; D unclear. The germline V gene encodes CDR1 LGHDT and CDR2 YNNKEL (reference sequence). This CDR3 has 13 residues. Trimming took 2 bases from V and 1 from J, leaving 5 bases between them. This CDR3 is CASSQHANTEAFF. The CDR3 bases are TGTGCCAGCAGCCAACACGCGAACACTGAAGCTTTCTTT.

Note on this clonotype: This clone may be a read error of a much larger clone one base away. CDR3 sequence: CAGSLTGTSSVNEQFF. The CDR3 nucleotides read TGCGCCGGCAGCTTAACCGGGACTAGCAGCGTCAATGAGCAGTTCTTC. The J gene is TRBJ2-1, the V gene TRBV5-1, with 9 bases that match TRBD2. This CDR3 contains 16 residues. Per germline, CDR1 SGHRS and CDR2 YFSETQ.

This clonotype was seen ten or more times. The V call is TRBV5-1, the J call TRBJ2-7; D might be TRBD2 (5 bases). V shed 4 bases and J shed 5 bases, with 10 bases lying between them. CDR1 and CDR2 (germline): SGHRS, YFSETQ. CDR3 length: 12 amino acids. DNA for the CDR3: TGCGCCAGCAGCGTACGGGGAAACGAGCAGTACTTC. This sequence encodes CASSVRGNEQYF.

This clonotype was recorded at least ten times. The rearrangement joins TRBV28 to TRBJ1-3, with D unresolved. V was pared by 1 base and J by 10 bases, with 20 bases between. CDR1 is MDHEN, CDR2 SYDVKM, per germline. The CDR3 contains 16 residues. The CDR3 nucleotides are TGTGCCAGCAGTTTATTTTCGAGGGCGTCACAAGATACCATATATTTT. Translated, it gives CASSLFSRASQDTIYF.

In its sample, this clonotype was seen many times. This chain connects TRBV7-2 to TRBJ2-1; possible D gene TRBD1, 7 bases. V was pared by 1 base and J by 9 bases, with 10 bases between. Germline lookup yields CDR1 SGHTA and CDR2 FQGNSA. This CDR3 has 13 amino acids. CDR3 sequence (DNA): TGTGCCAGCAGCTTAGACAGGGGAGGTGAGCAGTTCTTC. Amino acids: CASSLDRGGEQFF.

In its sample, this clonotype was seen many times. The J gene is TRBJ2-7, the V gene TRBV20-1; 12 bases match TRBD2. V lost 3 bases to trimming and J lost 5 bases; unmatched junction nucleotides: 11. Germline CDR1 and CDR2: DFQATT and SNEGSKA (reference sequence). This CDR3 is 16 amino acids long. The DNA for the CDR3 is TGCAGTGCTAGTGGACTAGCGGGAACCCCCCGGAACGAGCAGTACTTC. Protein: CSASGLAGTPRNEQYF.

There are many counts of this clonotype. This rearrangement joins TRBV6-2 or TRBV6-3 to TRBJ1-1; TRBD1 agrees at 7 bases. J lost 0 bases, V lost 6 bases, and 4 bases had no gene match. CDR3 length equals 14 residues. CDR1 and CDR2 (germline): MNHEY, SVGEGT. The CDR3 nucleotides are TGTGCCAGCAGAACGGGACAGCTGAACACTGAAGCTTTCTTT. Translation gives CASRTGQLNTEAFF.

In this sample, this clonotype turned up many times. V gene TRBV3-1 combines with J gene TRBJ2-7; D is uncertain. This CDR3 region has 13 residues. Trimming cost V 2 bases and J 5 bases, with 10 bases left between them. Germline CDR1 is LGHDT and CDR2 is YNNKEL (reference sequence). The chain's CDR3 is CASSQLGRDEQYF. CDR3 DNA sequence: TGTGCCAGCAGCCAATTGGGTAGAGACGAGCAGTACTTC.

This clonotype was observed at least ten times. The chain carries TRBV7-2 and TRBJ2-3, with 8 nucleotides matching TRBD2. V trimming: 11 bases; J trimming: 0 bases; junction bases outside the gene matches: 7. Per germline, CDR1 SGHTA and CDR2 FQGNSA. This CDR3 contains 14 residues. In nucleotides, the CDR3 is TGTGCCGCCGGGAGGGACGCTAGCACAGATACGCAGTATTTT. Its protein is CAAGRDASTDTQYF.

This clonotype has a count of ten or more. The V and J genes are TRBV28 and TRBJ2-3, with 7 bases aligning to TRBD2. V lost 3 bases, J lost 0 bases, and 12 bases stayed unmatched. This CDR3 spans 18 amino acids. Germline loops: CDR1 MDHEN, CDR2 SYDVKM. The CDR3 region is CASSFDASGATSTDTQYF. The CDR3 DNA reads TGTGCCAGCAGTTTTGATGCTAGCGGTGCTACTAGCACAGATACGCAGTATTTT.

This clonotype showed up many times. The rearrangement links TRBV7-2 to TRBJ2-5; TRBD2 agrees at 7 bases. Germline values: CDR1 SGHTA, CDR2 FQGNSA. V gave up 2 bases and J gave up 2 bases; unmatched junction bases: 8. The CDR3 consists of 16 residues. The CDR3 coding sequence is TGTGCCAGCAGCTTATCGGCGGGAGTCCCGCAAGAGACCCAGTACTTC. The encoded protein is CASSLSAGVPQETQYF.